This is a list of T cell receptor beta chains from one sample in a study of OX40 agonist ivuxolimab in advanced cancers. TCRdb's copy holds only in-frame clones and misses some; the assay was immunoSEQ multiplex PCR. The sample shows 45,000 to 55,000 clones, 80% to 90% of them seen only once. The sample was CD4+ or CD8+ T cells sorted from blood, taken in a trial of the OX40 agonist ivuxolimab. The receptors shown here come from an adult with an advanced solid tumor such as melanoma, head and neck, liver or kidney cancer. Both conserved end residues are part of each CDR3. The D gene is left open where the match is weak.

D	V	J	DNA	CDR3
.	TRBV9	TRBJ2-6	TGTGCCAGCACCCGAGTTGGGCAGCCTGGGGCCAACGTCCTGACTTTC	CASTRVGQPGANVLTF
.	TRBV19	TRBJ2-4	TGTGCCAGTAGTATTTCCCCCAGGACAGTCAAAAACATTCAGTACTTC	CASSISPRTVKNIQYF
.	TRBV5-1	TRBJ1-1	TGCGCCAGCAGCTTGGATCTTAGGGAGAGGACTGAAGCTTTCTTT	CASSLDLRERTEAFF
TRBD1	TRBV6-1	TRBJ1-5	TGTGCCAGCCAGGCGACAGGGTATAGCAATCAGCCCCAGCATTTT	CASQATGYSNQPQHF
TRBD2	TRBV5-4	TRBJ2-2	TGTGCCAGCAGCTTGGCTAGCGGTGTTTTCACCGGGGAGCTGTTTTTT	CASSLASGVFTGELFF
.	TRBV4-1	TRBJ2-4	TGCGCCAGCAGCCCTACTTATAGGCAGGAGCTAGCCAAAAACATTCAGTACTTC	CASSPTYRQELAKNIQYF
TRBD2	TRBV4-1	TRBJ2-3	TGCGCCAGCAGCCAGTGGACTAGCGGCAGAGGGGATACGCAGTATTTT	CASSQWTSGRGDTQYF
.	TRBV6-4	TRBJ2-1	TGTGCCAGCAGTAACACGGCAGGTAAAGGGCCCAAGTACAATGAGCAGTTCTTC	CASSNTAGKGPKYNEQFF
.	TRBV28	TRBJ2-7	TGTGCCAGCGTCTGGAGTACTAGCTCCTACGAGCAGTACTTC	CASVWSTSSYEQYF
.	TRBV6-6	TRBJ2-1	TGTGCCAGCAGTTACTCTGCCGGGAGCTCCTACAATGAGCAGTTCTTC	CASSYSAGSSYNEQFF
TRBD2	TRBV30	TRBJ2-7	TGTGCCTGGAGTGTACGACGGTCTAAGCGGGAGGGAACCCACGAGCAGTACTTC	CAWSVRRSKREGTHEQYF